Below, 16 T cell receptor beta chains from the same sample are listed, as sequenced in a study of T cell repertoires in cytomegalovirus infection. In TCRdb, the reads were re-called with MiXCR into one record per CDR3 protein. The data show around 530,000 distinct CDR3 sequences, 16% seen once. The sequenced sample was CD8+ T cells from PBMCs. All receptors derive from a human donor in good health (CMV status not recorded). Some clones in this sample may be carry-over from other donors' samples.

This clonotype came up many times. The chain joins TRBV29-1 to TRBJ2-7; 10 bases line up with TRBD1. After removal of 2 bases from V and 3 bases from J, the junction contained 10 bases not matched to a gene. The CDR3 loop spans 16 amino acids. Germline CDR1 reads SQVTM; CDR2 reads ANQGSEA. CDR3 protein: CSVESVGQGFGYEQYF. CDR3 coding DNA: TGCAGCGTTGAATCGGTGGGACAGGGGTTCGGCTACGAGCAGTACTTC.

This clonotype has ten or more counts. The chain employs TRBV9 and TRBJ2-7; TRBD1 or TRBD2 may be the D gene (5 bases each). Per the germline V gene, CDR1 is SGDLS and CDR2 is YYNGEE. With 7 bases removed from V and 2 bases from J, the gap between germline ends came to 31 bases. The CDR3 has 19 amino acids. CDR3 in amino acids: CASAPSIRDPGTTPYEQYF. Here the CDR3 DNA reads TGTGCCAGCGCGCCCTCAATCCGGGACCCTGGGACCACTCCCTACGAGCAGTACTTC.

In this sample, this clonotype turned up many times. In nucleotides, the CDR3 is TGTGCCAGCAGGTCCGACAACTACGAGCAGTACTTC. It specifies CASRSDNYEQYF. The rearrangement links TRBV12-3 or TRBV12-4 to TRBJ2-7; no clear D gene. The germline V and J ends were trimmed by 6 bases and 3 bases, with 9 bases remaining between them. The CDR3 loop spans 12 amino acids.

This clonotype was found many times. The rearrangement links TRBV7-9 to TRBJ2-1, with TRBD1 matching over 7 bases. The CDR3 is 15 residues long. CDR1 and CDR2 from the germline V gene are SEHNR and FQNEAQ (reference sequence). Germline trimming cut 3 bases from V and 6 bases from J; bases unmatched to any gene: 8. For the CDR3, the DNA is TGTGCCAGCAGCTTCCCCGGACAGGCTGGCAATGAGCAGTTCTTC. Its translation is CASSFPGQAGNEQFF.

This clonotype turned up a few times. The chain recombines TRBV5-1 with TRBJ2-3; 15 bases agree with TRBD2. CDR1 and CDR2 from the germline V gene are SGHRS and YFSETQ. The CDR3 covers 16 residues. Losses at the gene ends were 3 bases for V and 4 bases for J; bases not matched to a gene: 3. CDR3 nucleotides: TGCGCCAGCAGCTCGGGACTAGCGGGGGGCGCAGATACGCAGTATTTT. Protein sequence: CASSSGLAGGADTQYF.

At least ten counts were recorded for this clonotype. V gene TRBV6-5 combines with J gene TRBJ2-3; TRBD2 matches 11 bases. The CDR3 has 18 residues. V trimming: 1 base; J trimming: 3 bases; junction bases outside the gene matches: 9. Germline CDR1 MNHEY, CDR2 SVGAGI. As DNA, the CDR3 is TGTGCCAGCAGTTACTGGGCTAGCGGGGGGTACAATACAGATACGCAGTATTTT. Encoded protein: CASSYWASGGYNTDTQYF.

The chain is built from TRBV5-6 and TRBJ1-2; 8 positions match TRBD1. The length of the CDR3 is 17 residues. Germline CDR1 is SGHDT and CDR2 is YYEEEE. The V and J ends lost 0 bases and 4 bases, in that order; junction bases with no gene match: 11. This chain's CDR3 is CASSLVPDREVFYGYTF. CDR3 coding DNA: TGTGCCAGCAGCTTGGTACCGGACAGGGAGGTTTTCTATGGCTACACCTTC.

The chain joins TRBV5-1 to TRBJ1-2; unclear D gene. V shed 3 bases and J shed 8 bases, with 11 bases lying between them. Germline V gene data show CDR1 as SGHRS and CDR2 as YFSETQ. The CDR3 sequence is 12 residues long. Written as DNA, the CDR3 is TGCGCCAGCAGCTCGTTCCCGGAGGGCTACACCTTC. Translation: CASSSFPEGYTF.

Turning to this clonotype: One end of the junction fails to match germline, which may point to a read error. The chain is built from TRBV14 and TRBJ1-6, with 9 bases matching TRBD1. Germline assignment: CDR1 SGHDN and CDR2 FVKESK. The CDR3 contains 15 residues. The CDR3 loop is CARSPPGQGSSPLHF. The CDR3 coding sequence is TGTGCCAGAAGCCCACCGGGACAGGGAAGTTCACCCCTCCACTTT.

This clonotype was observed a single time. A much more abundant neighbour one base away suggests this may be a read error. This chain joins TRBV6-1 and TRBJ2-2; TRBD2 aligns across 9 bases. Germline trimming cut 8 bases from V and 4 bases from J; bases unmatched to any gene: 8. The CDR3 loop spans 15 amino acids. The germline V gene has CDR1 MNHNS and CDR2 SASEGT. The CDR3 reads CASFLGGRGTGELFF. The CDR3 nucleotides are TGTGCCAGCTTTCTTGGCGGGAGGGGCACCGGGGAGCTGTTTTTT.

This clonotype came up many times. This sequence joins TRBV12-3 or TRBV12-4 and TRBJ2-1; 9 bases align to TRBD2. After removal of 3 bases from V and 4 bases from J, the junction contained 4 bases not matched to a gene. CDR3 length equals 15 residues. Written as DNA, the CDR3 is TGTGCCAGCAGTTTGACTAGCGGCCTTTACAATGAGCAGTTCTTC. Translation: CASSLTSGLYNEQFF.

This clonotype was seen a handful of times. The gene calls are TRBV28 and TRBJ2-7, with D possibly matching TRBD1 (5 bases). The ends were cut back, 4 bases at V and 2 bases at J, with 15 bases in the middle. Germline-derived CDR1 and CDR2 are MDHEN and SYDVKM. The CDR3 covers 15 residues. CDR3 protein: CASSSGQDVPYEQYF. The CDR3 coding sequence is TGTGCCAGCAGTTCAGGGCAGGATGTCCCCTACGAGCAGTACTTC.

This clonotype occurred many times. The V call is TRBV4-2, the J call TRBJ1-3; no clear D gene. The CDR3 has 15 residues. The ends were cut back, 0 bases at V and 2 bases at J, with 8 bases in the middle. Per germline, CDR1 LGHNA and CDR2 YNFKEQ. For the CDR3, the DNA is TGTGCCAGCAGCCAAGAGATAGGGACTGGAAACACCATATATTTT. Amino acid sequence: CASSQEIGTGNTIYF.

On this clonotype itself: The conserved phenylalanine or tryptophan normally closing the CDR3 is absent here, so this likely arose from a read error. The V call is TRBV23-1, the J call TRBJ2-1, with D maybe TRBD2 (5 bases). TRBV23-1 is known as an ORF, though its function is uncertain. This CDR3 contains 17 residues. Between the trimmed V and J ends, which lost 6 bases and 5 bases, there was a span of 23 bases. CDR3 sequence: CASSPRPTRGWDNEQFL. The DNA for the CDR3 is TGCGCCAGCAGCCCCCGGCCCACAAGAGGGTGGGACAATGAGCAGTTCTTA.

This clonotype occurred many times. The chain joins TRBV6-6 to TRBJ2-5; D remains ambiguous. V was trimmed by 7 bases and J by 4 bases, leaving 10 bases between them. The CDR3 is made up of 12 amino acids. Germline V CDR1 and CDR2: MNHNY, SVGAGI (reference sequence). CDR3 protein: CASNGEAETQYF. The CDR3 DNA reads TGTGCCAGCAACGGCGAGGCAGAGACCCAGTACTTC.

This clonotype was picked up many times. The chain links TRBV7-9 to TRBJ2-1, with TRBD1 as a possible D gene (6 bases). Trimming stripped 5 bases from V and 0 bases from J, with 11 bases between. This CDR3 comprises 15 residues. Germline CDR1 SEHNR, CDR2 FQNEAQ (reference sequence). The chain's CDR3 is CASSNTGSSYNEQFF. The CDR3 DNA sequence: TGTGCCAGCAGCAACACAGGGAGCTCCTACAATGAGCAGTTCTTC.